This T cell receptor (beta chain) appears in the sequencing data of a study of cytomegalovirus exposure and HLA in healthy donors. Findings and caveats of the study: There were some 150 TCR beta chains listed as cytomegalovirus-associated.

In regard to this clone: Its antigen is unknown.

The germline gives CDR1 MNHNS, CDR2 SASEGT. V was pared by 2 bases and J by 6 bases, with 20 bases between. This CDR3 is 18 amino acids long. Clones were read by immunoSEQ multiplex PCR, and TCRdb kept only the in-frame ones, dropping some. Of about 130,000 clones in the sample, around 94% were seen once. Source material: PBMCs. The clonotype was recovered from a woman under 30 in good health and CMV-seronegative. The chain recombines TRBV6-1 with TRBJ1-6; D gene uncertain. This chain's CDR3 is CASSEFGRGEAGNSPLHF. For the CDR3, the DNA is TGTGCCAGCAGTGAATTCGGACGGGGAGAGGCTGGTAATTCACCCCTCCACTTT.